Sequencing of this TCR beta chain was carried out in a study of shared clonotypes between healthy human individuals. General study points: The study generally estimated greater richness for naive than memory subsets. The generation probabilities recorded for non-shared clonotypes fell below those of clonotypes shared by all four donors.

V was clipped by 2 bases and J by 8 bases, with 18 bases between them. This CDR3 contains 15 residues. From germline, CDR1 is MNHNS and CDR2 SASEGT. In the case of this clone: Antigen specificity is unknown.

For every subset, genomic DNA was evenly distributed across several immunoSEQ plates. Using immunoSEQ multiplex PCR, the repertoire was profiled, and TCRdb retains in-frame clones only, with some absent. The profile shows millions of clones, over 85% of them singletons. The chain combines TRBV6-1 with TRBJ1-2; possibly TRBD1 for D (5 bases). The sequenced sample consisted of naive CD4+ T cells sorted from blood. Subset denoted: CD45RA+ positively selected. The sequence derives from a young man in good health. The CDR3 spells CASSESLPEGYGYTF. DNA for the CDR3: TGTGCCAGCAGTGAATCCCTACCGGAGGGGTACGGCTACACCTTC.